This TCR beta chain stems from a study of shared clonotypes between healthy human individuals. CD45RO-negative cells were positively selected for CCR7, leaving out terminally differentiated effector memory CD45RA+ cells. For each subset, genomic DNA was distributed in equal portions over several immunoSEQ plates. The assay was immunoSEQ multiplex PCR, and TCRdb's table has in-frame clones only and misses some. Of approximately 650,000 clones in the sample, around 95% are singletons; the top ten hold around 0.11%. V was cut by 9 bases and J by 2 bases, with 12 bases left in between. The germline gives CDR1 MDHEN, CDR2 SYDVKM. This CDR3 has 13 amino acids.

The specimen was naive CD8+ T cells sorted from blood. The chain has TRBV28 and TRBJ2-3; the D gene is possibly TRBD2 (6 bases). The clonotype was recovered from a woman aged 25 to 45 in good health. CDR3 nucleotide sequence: TGTGCCAGTGTGGGCGGGAACACAGATACGCAGTATTTT. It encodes CASVGGNTDTQYF. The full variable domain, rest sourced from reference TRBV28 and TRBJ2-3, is DVKVTQSSRYLVKRTGEKVFLECVQDMDHENMFWYRQDPGLGLRLIYFSYDVKMKEKGDIPEGYSVSREKKERFSLILESASTNQTSMYLCASVGGNTDTQYFGPGTRLTVL.